This TCR beta chain was recovered during a study of cytomegalovirus exposure and HLA in healthy donors. Study results and limitations: Presence/absence analyses supposed approximately even sequencing depth among donors.

The primer mix had 60 Vbeta and 13 Jbeta primers. Sequencing used immunoSEQ multiplex PCR; TCRdb keeps in-frame clones, though not all of them. The sample records roughly 120,000 clones, just under 75% being singletons. The table lists this clone with a count of one. No antigen is known for it. Between the trimmed V and J ends, which lost 7 bases and 1 base, there was a span of 13 bases. Germline CDR1 is MNHEY and CDR2 is SMNVEV (reference sequence). The length of the CDR3 is 14 residues. This chain uses TRBV27 with TRBJ1-1; D is perhaps TRBD1 (5 bases). The receptor was isolated from a man aged 35 to 55 in good health and CMV-seropositive. Sequencing input: PBMCs. The CDR3 reads CASNPGGGNTEAFF. The DNA for the CDR3 is TGTGCCAGCAACCCCGGGGGGGGGAACACTGAAGCTTTCTTT.